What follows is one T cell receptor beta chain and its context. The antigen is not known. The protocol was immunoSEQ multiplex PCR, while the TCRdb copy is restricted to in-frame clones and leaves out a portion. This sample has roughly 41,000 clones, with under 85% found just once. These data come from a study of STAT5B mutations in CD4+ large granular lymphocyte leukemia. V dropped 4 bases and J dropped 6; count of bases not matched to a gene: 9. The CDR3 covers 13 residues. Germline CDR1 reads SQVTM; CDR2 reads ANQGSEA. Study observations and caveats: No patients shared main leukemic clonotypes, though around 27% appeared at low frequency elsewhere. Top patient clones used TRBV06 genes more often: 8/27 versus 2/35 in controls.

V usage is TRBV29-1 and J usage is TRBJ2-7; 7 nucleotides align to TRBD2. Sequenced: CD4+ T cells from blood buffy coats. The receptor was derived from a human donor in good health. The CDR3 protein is CSVGLREGVEQYF. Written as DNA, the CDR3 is TGCAGCGTTGGGTTGAGGGAGGGCGTCGAGCAGTACTTC.